These 18 T cell receptor beta chains were sequenced from one sample in a study of shared clonotypes between healthy human individuals. Here immunoSEQ multiplex PCR was the method, and the copy in TCRdb shows in-frame clones only, minus some. The sample lists around 100,000 clones; roughly two thirds were seen once. The source material was memory CD8+ T cells sorted from blood. Stated subset: CD45RO+ cells pooled with CCR7-negative TemRA cells. All receptors derive from a man younger than 45 in good health.

V and J are TRBV7-8 and TRBJ2-5; the D is unclear. The end of the DNA aligns better with TRBJ2-7, so the J call may be wrong. This CDR3 contains 14 residues. Germline V gives CDR1 SGHVS, CDR2 FQNEAQ. The CDR3 protein is CASSSTALSYEQYF. The CDR3 nucleotides read TGTGCCAGCAGCTCAACCGCCCTCTCCTACGAGCAGTACTTC.

The chain's CDR3 is CASSLLRGEAGYTF. The CDR3 coding sequence is TGTGCCAGCAGCCTACTCCGGGGGGAGGCTGGCTACACCTTC. The chain has TRBV7-2 and TRBJ1-2; a weak D match, TRBD1 (5 bases). The CDR3 is 14 amino acids. With 5 bases removed from V and 7 bases from J, the gap between germline ends came to 17 bases. CDR1 is SGHTA and CDR2 is FQGNSA in the germline V gene. The variable domain in full, completed from reference TRBV7-2 and TRBJ1-2, reads GAGVSQSPSNKVTEKGKDVELRCDPISGHTALYWYRQSLGQGLEFLIYFQGNSAPDKSGLPSDRFSAERTGGSVSTLTIQRTQQEDSAVYLCASSLLRGEAGYTFGSGTRLTVV.

This clone has more than one count but fewer than ten. The chain recombines TRBV5-1 with TRBJ1-5, with D perhaps TRBD1 (5 bases). CDR3 length: 16 residues. CDR1 is SGHRS and CDR2 is YFSETQ in the germline V gene. Deletions cut 2 bases from V and 4 bases from J, with 16 bases between. The CDR3 loop reads CASSLDSLNSNQPQHF. The CDR3 region has the DNA TGCGCCAGCAGCTTAGACAGTCTAAACTCTAATCAGCCCCAGCATTTT. The full variable domain, completed using reference TRBV5-1 and TRBJ1-5, is KAGVTQTPRYLIKTRGQQVTLSCSPISGHRSVSWYQQTPGQGLQFLFEYFSETQRNKGNFPGRFSGRQFSNSRSEMNVSTLELGDSALYLCASSLDSLNSNQPQHFGDGTRLSIL.

Concerning this clone itself: The same CDR3 is also encoded by other DNA sequences in this sample. The V and J genes are TRBV6-6 and TRBJ1-2; D is perhaps TRBD1 (5 bases). V lost 6 bases, J lost 3 bases, and 8 bases lay in between. This CDR3 spans 12 amino acids. Germline assignment: CDR1 MNHNY and CDR2 SVGAGI (reference sequence). CDR3 nucleotide sequence: TGTGCCAGCAGGGGGACGGACTATGGCTACACCTTC. As protein: CASRGTDYGYTF.

This chain connects TRBV28 to TRBJ2-7, with a weak D call TRBD1 (5 bases). Germline values: CDR1 MDHEN, CDR2 SYDVKM. The CDR3 contains 18 residues. Trimming pared 2 bases from V and 3 bases from J, leaving 23 bases between. The CDR3 sequence is CASSLGHWQTETDYEQYF. The CDR3 nucleotides read TGTGCCAGCAGTTTAGGGCATTGGCAGACAGAGACTGACTACGAGCAGTACTTC.

Concerning this clone itself: This sample also contains other DNA sequences that code for the same CDR3. V and J are TRBV5-4 and TRBJ2-7, with TRBD1 identical over 11 bases. This CDR3 is built from 15 residues. V shed 0 bases and J 3 bases; nucleotides not matched to a gene: 2. The germline V gene has CDR1 SGHNT and CDR2 YYREEE (reference sequence). CDR3 nucleotides: TGTGCCAGCAGCTTGGGGGGGACAGGGGGCTACGAGCAGTACTTC. Encoded protein: CASSLGGTGGYEQYF.

This clone was observed a few times. The V call is TRBV28, the J call TRBJ2-7; 7 nucleotides align to TRBD1. The V segment lost 6 bases and the J segment 3 bases; nucleotides outside the gene matches: 20. CDR1 and CDR2 (germline): MDHEN, SYDVKM. The CDR3 sequence is 18 residues long. The CDR3 DNA follows: TGTGCCAGCAGCTCAGGGATAGTTGACAGGGAGAGAGACTACGAGCAGTACTTC. This codes for CASSSGIVDRERDYEQYF.

V is TRBV19 and J is TRBJ1-3, with TRBD1 as a possible D gene (5 bases). V was shortened by 7 bases and J by 0 bases, with 13 bases between the two germline ends. The germline V gene has CDR1 LNHDA and CDR2 SQIVND (reference sequence). The CDR3 has 15 amino acids. In DNA, the CDR3 is TGTGCCAGTACCGATGACAGTAACTCTGGAAACACCATATATTTT. As protein: CASTDDSNSGNTIYF.

The CDR3 protein is CASSLGQGKTISNQPQHF. CDR3 DNA sequence: TGTGCCAGCAGTTTGGGACAGGGGAAAACGATTAGCAATCAGCCCCAGCATTTT. The rearrangement uses TRBV28 and TRBJ1-5; 10 nucleotides align to TRBD1. The germline CDR1 and CDR2 sequences are MDHEN and SYDVKM. With V trimmed by 3 bases and J by 0 bases, 8 bases remained unmatched. The CDR3 runs to 18 residues. The variable domain in full, completed from reference TRBV28 and TRBJ1-5, reads DVKVTQSSRYLVKRTGEKVFLECVQDMDHENMFWYRQDPGLGLRLIYFSYDVKMKEKGDIPEGYSVSREKKERFSLILESASTNQTSMYLCASSLGQGKTISNQPQHFGDGTRLSIL.

This chain links TRBV2 with TRBJ1-1; possible D gene TRBD1, 5 bases. The CDR3 covers 12 residues. The V end was cut by 11 bases, the J end by 4 bases, with 14 bases between. Looked up from germline, CDR1 is SNHLY and CDR2 is FYNNEI. In DNA form, the CDR3 reads TGTGCCGCGACGGGGCAGTCCACTGAAGCTTTCTTT. Translation gives CAATGQSTEAFF. Filled out from reference TRBV2 and TRBJ1-1, the complete variable domain reads EPEVTQTPSHQVTQMGQEVILRCVPISNHLYFYWYRQILGQKVEFLVSFYNNEISEKSEIFDDQFSVERPDGSNFTLKIRSTKLEDSAMYFCAATGQSTEAFFGQGTRLTVV.

This clone is labeled as medium-sized. Other DNA sequences from this sample encode an identical CDR3 as well. The J gene is TRBJ1-5, the V gene TRBV10-2; D might be TRBD1 (5 bases). V lost 2 bases to trimming and J lost 0 bases, with 11 bases between them. The CDR3 is 16 amino acids. Looked up from germline, CDR1 is WSHSY and CDR2 is SAAADI. CDR3 protein: CASSENPGNSNQPQHF. The CDR3, as DNA: TGCGCCAGCAGTGAGAATCCAGGGAATAGCAATCAGCCCCAGCATTTT.

V and J are TRBV7-2 and TRBJ2-1, with D uncertain. With 5 bases removed from V and 7 bases from J, the gap between germline ends came to 12 bases. Germline V gene data show CDR1 as SGHTA and CDR2 as FQGNSA. CDR3 size: 13 residues. CDR3 residues: CASSREAENEQFF. CDR3 in DNA: TGTGCCAGCAGCCGAGAGGCCGAGAATGAGCAGTTCTTC.

V gene TRBV7-2 combines with J gene TRBJ2-7; 11 bases align to TRBD2. Trimming cost V 5 bases and J 0 bases; bases outside gene matches: 6. Per the germline V gene, CDR1 is SGHTA and CDR2 is FQGNSA. This CDR3 is built from 16 residues. The CDR3 sequence is CASSSSGRALSYEQYF. DNA for the CDR3: TGTGCCAGCAGCAGTAGCGGGAGGGCACTCTCCTACGAGCAGTACTTC.

The rearrangement joins TRBV25-1 to TRBJ1-1; 8 nucleotides match TRBD1. Germline V CDR1 and CDR2: MGHDK, SYGVNS. The CDR3 runs to 15 residues. The V and J ends lost 0 bases and 5 bases, in that order; junction bases with no gene match: 5. CDR3 in amino acids: CASSEYETGETEAFF. The CDR3 nucleotides are TGTGCCAGCAGTGAATATGAGACAGGGGAGACTGAAGCTTTCTTT.

The chain has TRBV10-3 and TRBJ2-2; D is undetermined. V was cut by 7 bases and J by 3 bases, with 12 bases left in between. There are 14 residues in the CDR3. CDR1 ENHRY and CDR2 SYGVKD come from the germline V gene. CDR3 sequence (DNA): TGTGCCATCAATGGGGATCGGGACACCGGGGAGCTGTTTTTT. This gives the protein CAINGDRDTGELFF.

J is TRBJ2-7 and V is TRBV28, with D unresolved. Per the germline V gene, CDR1 is MDHEN and CDR2 is SYDVKM. V was pared by 3 bases and J by 6 bases, with 21 bases between. The CDR3 covers 16 residues. CDR3 region: CASSFRVWPLSSEQYF. In DNA, the CDR3 is TGTGCCAGCAGTTTTCGGGTTTGGCCCCTGAGCTCCGAGCAGTACTTC.

This clone was counted a few times. The chain carries TRBV28 and TRBJ1-2; D is possibly TRBD1 (5 bases). V gave up 4 bases and J gave up 2 bases, with 17 bases separating them. Germline V gives CDR1 MDHEN, CDR2 SYDVKM. This CDR3 comprises 16 residues. CDR3 residues: CASSYGVRDSNYGYTF. CDR3 coding DNA: TGTGCCAGCAGTTATGGTGTACGGGACTCAAACTATGGCTACACCTTC.

This clone was observed a handful of times. The rearrangement links TRBV25-1 to TRBJ2-7; weak D call: TRBD1 (6 bases). The CDR3 is 13 amino acids. Trimming stripped 4 bases from V and 3 bases from J, with 10 bases between. CDR1 is MGHDK and CDR2 is SYGVNS in the germline V gene. The CDR3 DNA follows: TGTGCCAGCAGTGCCAGGGGACGCTACGAGCAGTACTTC. As protein: CASSARGRYEQYF.